Following are 9 T cell receptor beta chains from one sample sequenced in a study of regulatory T cells in long-lasting Graves disease. Time point: persistent/refractory GD, antithyroid drugs over 5 years with positive TRAb. The TCR library was made from RNA extracted from PBMCs. Libraries of TCR beta came from iRepertoire HTBI primers plus Arm-PCR of CDR3 regions. TCRdb reprocessed the multiplex PCR reads with MiXCR, giving one entry per CDR3 protein. The sample shows about 470,000 distinct CDR3 sequences, 20% to 25% of them seen only once. The source material was peripheral blood mononuclear cells (PBMCs), sampled when the disease was refractory, from a patient treated with antithyroid drugs. The receptors here all came from a female donor with Graves disease.

The DNA for the CDR3 is TGTGCCACCAGCAGAGGGGCCGGGACTGTCTACGAGCAGTACTTC. It encodes CATSRGAGTVYEQYF. The V gene is TRBV15, the J gene TRBJ2-7; TRBD2 might be the D (6 bases). The CDR3 consists of 15 residues. Germline CDR1 is LNHNV and CDR2 is YYDKDF (reference sequence). Trimming pared 1 base from V and 3 bases from J, leaving 13 bases between.

The CDR3 sequence: CASSFLLQREAFF. The CDR3 DNA is TGTGCCAGCAGCTTTTTACTCCAGCGTGAAGCTTTCTTT. The genes are TRBV7-2 and TRBJ1-1, with D unclear. The length of the CDR3 is 13 residues. Trimming shortened V by 3 bases and J by 7 bases, and 12 bases separated the two germline ends. Germline lookup yields CDR1 SGHTA and CDR2 FQGNSA.

This clonotype came up a few times. The J gene is TRBJ2-7, the V gene TRBV27, with 7 positions matching TRBD2. Germline CDR1 reads MNHEY; CDR2 reads SMNVEV (reference sequence). The CDR3 consists of 15 residues. With V trimmed by 7 bases and J by 1 base, 10 bases remained unmatched. The DNA of the CDR3 is TGTGCCAGCAAGCCGTCCTGGCGGGGGTCCTACGAGCAGTACTTC. Its protein is CASKPSWRGSYEQYF.

Many counts were recorded for this clonotype. The J gene is TRBJ2-7, the V gene TRBV6-1; 7 nucleotides match TRBD1. V lost 10 bases to trimming and J lost 4 bases; unmatched junction nucleotides: 10. The germline CDR1 and CDR2 sequences are MNHNS and SASEGT. This CDR3 comprises 13 residues. The CDR3 region has the DNA TGTGCCATCAGGCAACAGGGGTGGTACGAGCAGTACTTC. Translated, it gives CAIRQQGWYEQYF.

This clonotype was recorded many times. The chain recombines TRBV5-5 with TRBJ1-2; TRBD1 matches 9 bases. The germline gives CDR1 SGHKS, CDR2 YYEKEE (reference sequence). V lost 3 bases and J lost 6; bases outside the gene matches: 18. The CDR3 spans 18 residues. In DNA form, the CDR3 reads TGTGCCAGCAGCTGGACCGGGACAGGGAGCTATCTATGGAATGGCTACACCTTC. Translation: CASSWTGTGSYLWNGYTF.

This clonotype has at least ten counts. This chain links TRBV6-5 with TRBJ1-1, with no clear D. This CDR3 is 17 amino acids long. CDR1 is MNHEY, CDR2 SVGAGI, per germline. The V gene lost 2 bases and the J gene lost 1 base, with 17 bases spanning the gap. The CDR3 loop reads CASSYGPAPLQNTEAFF. In nucleotides, the CDR3 is TGTGCCAGCAGTTACGGTCCGGCTCCCCTTCAGAACACTGAAGCTTTCTTT.

The rearrangement uses TRBV20-1 and TRBJ2-7; D may be TRBD2 (6 bases). In germline, CDR1 is DFQATT, CDR2 SNEGSKA (reference sequence). CDR3 length equals 12 residues. V lost 6 bases to trimming and J lost 6 bases, with 15 bases between them. The DNA of the CDR3 is TGCAGTGCGCTGGGGGGAATGGGCGAGCAGTACTTC. It encodes CSALGGMGEQYF.

As concerns this clonotype: With a much larger clone just one base away, this may be a read error. The chain has TRBV29-1 and TRBJ1-2; D gene unclear. The CDR3 has 13 residues. The V gene's germline CDR1 is SQVTM and CDR2 ANQGSEA. The CDR3: CSVVWRVIYGHTF. The CDR3 DNA is TGCAGCGTTGTTTGGAGGGTGATCTATGGCCACACCTTC.

The table lists this clonotype with many counts. This chain connects TRBV7-6 to TRBJ2-7; D is undetermined. The CDR3 runs to 13 residues. The V end lost 0 bases, the J end lost 6 bases, and 9 bases lay between the germline ends. Germline values: CDR1 SGHVS, CDR2 FNYEAQ. In nucleotides, the CDR3 is TGTGCCAGCAGCTTAGCGCTCGGCCTCGAGCAGTACTTC. Translation: CASSLALGLEQYF.